The 24 T cell receptor beta chains in this list originate from one sample, sequenced in a study of circulating CD8 cells and anti-PD-1 response in melanoma. Sorting of live CD3+CD8+TCRalphabeta+ cells by PD-1 and/or TIGIT gave four subsets. Each library started from roughly 15 ng of total RNA using the QIAseq Immune Repertoire TCR panel. In TCRdb, the reads were re-called with MiXCR into one record per CDR3 protein. The table lists more than 950 distinct CDR3 sequences, 8.5% to 10% of them singletons. The source material was CD8+ T cells from PBMCs, sampled at baseline or after one month of anti-PD-1 therapy (not recorded which). These receptors were collected from a human donor with melanoma.

The CDR3 loop is CSIAPGQGPYEQYF. The CDR3 DNA reads TGCAGCATCGCCCCCGGACAGGGCCCCTACGAGCAGTACTTC. The gene calls are TRBV29-1 and TRBJ2-7, with 8 bases matching TRBD1. J gave up 2 bases and V 8 bases, and 11 bases lay outside the gene matches. Germline values: CDR1 SQVTM, CDR2 ANQGSEA. CDR3 length: 14 residues.

This clonotype is labeled medium-sized. The chain joins TRBV21-1 to TRBJ1-2; TRBD1, as called in the table, went unchecked against the DNA. TRBV21-1 is annotated as a pseudogene. This CDR3 comprises 15 residues. CDR3 sequence: CASSKEQGNNYGYTF. Here the CDR3 DNA reads TGTGCCAGCAGCAAAGAACAGGGGAATAACTATGGCTACACCTTC.

This clonotype is medium-sized (0.01 to 0.1%) within its sample. This chain connects TRBV10-1 to TRBJ2-6; perhaps TRBD2 as D (5 bases). Germline CDR1 reads WNHNN; CDR2 reads SYGVQD (reference sequence). CDR3 size: 15 residues. Trimming shortened V by 4 bases and J by 0 bases, and 7 bases separated the two germline ends. The CDR3: CASSARDSGANVLTF. The CDR3 DNA reads as TGCGCCAGCAGTGCCCGGGACTCTGGGGCCAACGTCCTGACTTTC.

By frequency in the sample, this clonotype is medium-sized. The chain uses TRBV27 and TRBJ2-1, with D tentatively TRBD1 (5 bases). The V end lost 2 bases, the J end lost 9 bases, and 11 bases lay between the germline ends. There are 13 residues in the CDR3. Germline-derived CDR1 and CDR2 are MNHEY and SMNVEV (reference sequence). CDR3 loop: CASSLRGPGEQFF. The CDR3 region has the DNA TGTGCCAGCAGTTTAAGGGGCCCGGGTGAGCAGTTCTTC.

In this sample, this clonotype is large. V and J are TRBV12-5 and TRBJ1-5; D remains ambiguous. In germline, CDR1 is LGHNT, CDR2 FRNRAP. This CDR3 spans 15 amino acids. With 6 bases removed from V and 2 bases from J, the gap between germline ends came to 14 bases. This chain's CDR3 is CASGSGWGGNQPQHF. In nucleotides, the CDR3 is TGTGCTAGTGGCTCCGGATGGGGTGGCAATCAGCCCCAGCATTTT.

By proportion, this clonotype is medium-sized. The rearrangement uses TRBV24-1 and TRBJ2-3; 9 bases align to TRBD1. With V trimmed by 4 bases and J by 6 bases, 7 bases remained unmatched. Germline CDR1 is KGHDR and CDR2 is SFDVKD. CDR3 size: 15 residues. CDR3 amino acids: CATSDPGQGQDTQYF. The CDR3 bases are TGTGCCACCAGTGACCCCGGACAGGGGCAGGATACGCAGTATTTT.

In its sample, this clonotype is medium-sized. The chain carries TRBV11-2 and TRBJ2-7; D is ambiguous. The CDR3 is 14 residues long. Germline V gene lookup returns CDR1 SGHAT and CDR2 FQNNGV. The V and J ends lost 2 bases and 4 bases respectively, with 12 bases between them. The CDR3 DNA reads TGTGCCAGCAGCTTACCCTGGCTATTTTACGAGCAGTACTTC. Its translation is CASSLPWLFYEQYF.

By frequency in the sample, this clonotype is medium-sized. The chain uses TRBV29-1 and TRBJ2-7; 11 bases are a match to TRBD1. The germline CDR1 and CDR2 sequences are SQVTM and ANQGSEA. Trimming cost V 7 bases and J 6 bases; bases outside gene matches: 8. This CDR3 is 13 amino acids long. This CDR3 is CSAFGQGAVEQYF. The DNA for the CDR3 is TGCAGCGCCTTCGGACAGGGGGCAGTCGAGCAGTACTTC.

This clonotype is medium-sized. This chain uses TRBV11-2 with TRBJ2-1; 11 bases map to TRBD2. CDR3 length: 16 residues. The V gene end was trimmed by 4 bases and the J gene end by 5 bases; junction bases not matched to a gene: 7. The V gene's germline CDR1 is SGHAT and CDR2 FQNNGV. The CDR3 DNA follows: TGTGCCAGCAGCTCAATATCTAGCGGGGGGCACAATGAGCAGTTCTTC. It specifies CASSSISSGGHNEQFF.

In this sample, this clonotype is medium-sized. This sequence joins TRBV10-3 and TRBJ2-7; TRBD1 matches 7 bases. V lost 3 bases and J lost 4; bases outside the gene matches: 3. The germline V gene has CDR1 ENHRY and CDR2 SYGVKD. The CDR3 sequence is 13 residues long. In DNA form, the CDR3 reads TGTGCCATCAGTGATGGGACAGTTTACGAGCAGTACTTC. As protein: CAISDGTVYEQYF.

This clonotype was recorded once. This chain uses TRBV14 with TRBJ1-1, with unresolved D. Germline V gives CDR1 SGHDN, CDR2 FVKESK. This CDR3 comprises 16 residues. Trimming pared 0 bases from V and 0 bases from J, leaving 11 bases between. The CDR3 protein is CASSQEGPGMNTEAFF. The CDR3 region has the DNA TGTGCCAGCAGCCAAGAAGGTCCAGGAATGAACACTGAAGCTTTCTTT.

By proportion, this clonotype is medium-sized. The chain carries TRBV7-2 and TRBJ2-3; D gene ambiguous. The CDR3 has 16 amino acids. Germline values: CDR1 SGHTA, CDR2 FQGNSA. With 1 base removed from V and 2 bases from J, the gap between germline ends came to 13 bases. As DNA, the CDR3 is TGTGCCAGCAGCTTAGATCTCAGAGTTCACACAGATACGCAGTATTTT. Protein product: CASSLDLRVHTDTQYF.

This clonotype ranks as medium-sized (0.01 to 0.1%). J is TRBJ2-7 and V is TRBV7-2; D remains ambiguous. The V end was cut by 2 bases, the J end by 0 bases, with 5 bases between. This CDR3 is 13 amino acids long. CDR1 and CDR2 from the germline V gene are SGHTA and FQGNSA. Here the CDR3 reads CASSLQSSYEQYF. In nucleotides, the CDR3 is TGTGCCAGCAGCTTACAGTCCTCCTACGAGCAGTACTTC.

This clonotype is medium-sized in the sample. The rearrangement links TRBV29-1 to TRBJ2-7; D may match TRBD1 or TRBD2 (5 bases each). Trimming cost V 5 bases and J 4 bases, with 12 bases left between them. Germline CDR1 and CDR2: SQVTM and ANQGSEA. The CDR3 sequence is 12 residues long. The DNA of the CDR3 is TGCAGCGTTCTACTATGGGGGTACGAGCAGTACTTC. Amino acids: CSVLLWGYEQYF.

This chain connects TRBV29-1 to TRBJ1-1, with D perhaps matching TRBD1 (5 bases). Germline V CDR1 and CDR2: SQVTM, ANQGSEA. The CDR3 length is 12 residues. Trimming pared 7 bases from V and 3 bases from J, leaving 12 bases between. This CDR3 is CSAERGDTEAFF. DNA for the CDR3: TGCAGCGCCGAACGAGGGGACACTGAAGCTTTCTTT.

Judged by abundance, this clonotype is large. The V gene is TRBV7-3, the J gene TRBJ2-6; no clear D gene. The CDR3 contains 19 residues. V was pared by 4 bases and J by 4 bases, with 23 bases between. From germline, CDR1 is SGHTA and CDR2 FQGTGA. CDR3 in amino acids: CASSSSPGFILGGANVLTF. Here the CDR3 DNA reads TGTGCCAGCAGCTCCAGCCCCGGATTCATACTTGGGGGGGCCAACGTCCTGACTTTC.

This clonotype is deemed large. The chain carries TRBV11-2 and TRBJ1-1; the D is unclear. The ends were cut back, 1 base at V and 11 bases at J, with 8 bases in the middle. Germline loops: CDR1 SGHAT, CDR2 FQNNGV. The CDR3 spans 11 residues. DNA of the CDR3: TGTGCCAGCAGCTTAGTCGGTGACGCTTTCTTT. This translates into CASSLVGDAFF.

The V call is TRBV14, the J call TRBJ1-1; TRBD1 might be the D (6 bases). V was cut by 3 bases and J by 5 bases, with 13 bases left in between. Germline V CDR1 and CDR2: SGHDN, FVKESK. This CDR3 is 14 amino acids long. CDR3 sequence (DNA): TGTGCCAGCAGCCATGTAGGGGGGCTTACTGAAGCTTTCTTT. Translation: CASSHVGGLTEAFF.

This clonotype showed up just a few times. The rearrangement joins TRBV7-2 to TRBJ2-3, with 8 nucleotides matching TRBD2. Germline V gene sequence: CDR1 SGHTA, CDR2 FQGNSA. The ends lost 2 bases at V and 6 bases at J; junction bases unmatched: 7. The CDR3 is 15 amino acids. The DNA of the CDR3 is TGTGCCAGCAGCTTATTCGGGGGGGCAGGTGATACGCAGTATTTT. Its protein product is CASSLFGGAGDTQYF.

By proportion, this clonotype is medium-sized (0.01 to 0.1%). The chain uses TRBV19 and TRBJ2-1; 11 nucleotides align to TRBD2. The germline V gene has CDR1 LNHDA and CDR2 SQIVND (reference sequence). Trimming at V came to 3 bases and at J to 5 bases, leaving 3 bases not matched to a gene. This CDR3 contains 15 residues. CDR3 DNA sequence: TGTGCCAGTAGTATTTCACTAGCGGGGGACAATGAGCAGTTCTTC. Amino acids: CASSISLAGDNEQFF.

By its share, this clonotype is medium-sized. CDR3 coding DNA: TGTGCCAGCAGCCCCAGGTCCTATCTATGGGAGCAGTACTTC. Its translation is CASSPRSYLWEQYF. V is TRBV11-2 and J is TRBJ2-7; D unclear. The CDR3 runs 14 residues. From germline, CDR1 is SGHAT and CDR2 FQNNGV. Trimming took off 5 bases at V and 7 bases at J, with 18 bases between the two ends. The full variable domain, its missing parts supplied by reference TRBV11-2 and TRBJ2-7, is EAGVAQSPRYKIIEKRQSVAFWCNPISGHATLYWYQQILGQGPKLLIQFQNNGVVDDSQLPKDRFSAERLKGVDSTLKIQPAKLEDSAVYLCASSPRSYLWEQYFGPGTRLTVT.

By its share, this clonotype is medium-sized. This rearrangement joins TRBV4-1 to TRBJ2-7, with D possibly TRBD1 on 6 matching bases. The CDR3 loop spans 13 amino acids. V was trimmed by 2 bases and J by 4 bases, leaving 9 bases between them. Germline CDR1 MGHRA, CDR2 YSYEKL. The chain's CDR3 is CASSQSTGYEQYF. The CDR3 DNA is TGCGCCAGCAGCCAATCGACAGGTTACGAGCAGTACTTC.

This clonotype is labeled medium-sized. V and J are TRBV28 and TRBJ1-2; no clear D gene. Trimming pared 2 bases from V and 5 bases from J, leaving 9 bases between. The CDR3 loop spans 13 amino acids. Germline V gives CDR1 MDHEN, CDR2 SYDVKM. CDR3 amino acids: CASSLHVGYGYTF. The CDR3 DNA is TGTGCCAGCAGTTTACACGTGGGGTATGGCTACACCTTC.

Relative to its sample, this clonotype is medium-sized. This chain links TRBV19 with TRBJ1-5, with D possibly TRBD1 on 5 matching bases. The V end was cut by 7 bases, the J end by 2 bases, with 12 bases between. This CDR3 comprises 14 residues. Germline lookup yields CDR1 LNHDA and CDR2 SQIVND (reference sequence). The chain's CDR3 is CASNRDGRNQPQHF. CDR3 DNA: TGTGCCAGTAATCGGGACGGACGCAATCAGCCCCAGCATTTT.